This TCR beta chain originates from a study of control samples from healthy donors and cancer patients. The CDR3 runs to 13 residues. V trimming: 0 bases; J trimming: 8 bases; junction bases outside the gene matches: 3. The V gene's germline CDR1 is SGHTS and CDR2 YDEGEE. Libraries were prepared by immunoSEQ multiplex PCR; TCRdb keeps only in-frame clonotypes and omits some of them. The data show more than 95,000 clones, about 88% seen once. The receptor was derived from a man in his late teens or twenties in good health. The specimen was blood. The rearrangement joins TRBV5-8 to TRBJ1-1; 8 nucleotides align to TRBD1. The CDR3 region is CASSLAGTGEAFF. The CDR3 DNA is TGTGCCAGCAGCTTGGCAGGGACAGGCGAAGCTTTCTTT.